One and the same sample provided the 3 T cell receptor beta chains below, sequenced in a study of beta chain features in type 1 diabetes. Study conclusions and caveats: Moderate but significant shortening of TCRB CDR3s was recorded in all four CD4+ subsets from Type 1 diabetes patients.

Since all of the isolated RNA was reverse transcribed, expressed TCRB transcripts were what got sequenced. Profiled with immunoSEQ multiplex PCR; TCRdb holds only in-frame clones, not every one. The table lists 600,000 or so clones, approximately 13% of them singletons, with around 0.12% in the top ten. These receptors have no known antigen. Sequenced material: naive CD4+ T cells from blood. Receptor source: a young man with type 1 diabetes.

CDR3 in DNA: TGTGCCAGCAGCTGGGCTCGACAGGGCTACGAGCAGTACTTC. Protein: CASSWARQGYEQYF. The V call is TRBV7-2, the J call TRBJ2-7; 7 bases are a match to TRBD1. The CDR3 covers 14 residues. Trimming removed 4 bases from V and 3 bases from J; junction bases left unmatched: 6. Looked up from germline, CDR1 is SGHTA and CDR2 is FQGNSA.

This clone has at least ten counts. The CDR3 nucleotides read TGCAGTGCTAGCCCCCAAAATGAGCAGTTCTTC. Translated, it gives CSASPQNEQFF. The rearrangement links TRBV20-1 to TRBJ2-1; D remains ambiguous. The CDR3 consists of 11 residues. The ends were cut back, 3 bases at V and 7 bases at J, with 7 bases in the middle. Germline V gene data show CDR1 as DFQATT and CDR2 as SNEGSKA (reference sequence).

There are a few counts of this clone. This chain uses TRBV7-2 with TRBJ2-2; tentative D call: TRBD1 (6 bases). This CDR3 has 15 residues. Trimming took off 5 bases at V and 1 base at J, with 11 bases between the two ends. Germline V gene lookup returns CDR1 SGHTA and CDR2 FQGNSA. Here the CDR3 reads CASSPGTRNTGELFF. CDR3 DNA: TGTGCCAGCAGCCCCGGGACAAGGAACACCGGGGAGCTGTTTTTT.